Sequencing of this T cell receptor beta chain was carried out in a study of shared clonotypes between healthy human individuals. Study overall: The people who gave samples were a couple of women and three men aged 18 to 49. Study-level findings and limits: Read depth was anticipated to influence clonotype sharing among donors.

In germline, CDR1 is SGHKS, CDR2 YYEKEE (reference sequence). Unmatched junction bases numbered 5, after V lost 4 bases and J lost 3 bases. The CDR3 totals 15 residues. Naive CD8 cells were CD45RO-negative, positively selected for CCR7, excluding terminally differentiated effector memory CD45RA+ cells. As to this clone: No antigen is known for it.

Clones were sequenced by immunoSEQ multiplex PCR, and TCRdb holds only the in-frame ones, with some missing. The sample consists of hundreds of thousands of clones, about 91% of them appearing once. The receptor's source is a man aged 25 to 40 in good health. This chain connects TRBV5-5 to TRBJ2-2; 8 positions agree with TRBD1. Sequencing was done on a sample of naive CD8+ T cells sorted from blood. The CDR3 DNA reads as TGTGCCAGCAGCCCACGGACAGGGTACACCGGGGAGCTGTTTTTT. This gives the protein CASSPRTGYTGELFF.